The rows below give T cell receptor beta chains drawn from one sample of a study of beta chain features in type 1 diabetes. Using immunoSEQ multiplex PCR, the repertoire was profiled, and TCRdb retains in-frame clones only, with some absent. Altogether around 280,000 clones are present, 7% to 9% being singletons, with the ten largest covering 0.9% to 1.2%. The specimen sequenced was central memory CD4+ T cells from blood. Receptors originate from a woman aged 18-29 years in good health. CDR3s include the opening cysteine and the closing phenylalanine or tryptophan. Fields, in order: V gene, D gene, J gene, clone size, CDR3 protein, CDR3 DNA. The D gene is left open where the match is weak. For some rows the clone size is stated as once, few or many, or as a class when expanded; others skip it.

V gene: TRBV4-2
D gene: NA
J gene: TRBJ2-2
clone size: NA
CDR3 protein: CASSQDSGGGFGELFF
CDR3 DNA: TGTGCCAGCAGCCAAGATTCAGGGGGAGGATTCGGGGAGCTGTTTTTT

V gene: TRBV6-1
D gene: NA
J gene: TRBJ1-4
clone size: few
CDR3 protein: CASTQGRHEGKLFF
CDR3 DNA: TGTGCCAGCACCCAGGGGCGACACGAGGGAAAACTGTTTTTT

V gene: TRBV6-5
D gene: NA
J gene: TRBJ1-1
clone size: few
CDR3 protein: CASSSQASSAEAFF
CDR3 DNA: TGTGCCAGCAGTTCCCAGGCGTCCTCCGCTGAAGCTTTCTTT

V gene: TRBV7-2
D gene: NA
J gene: TRBJ1-2
clone size: NA
CDR3 protein: CASSSTGVEGYTF
CDR3 DNA: TGTGCCAGCAGCTCAACCGGGGTGGAGGGCTACACCTTC

V gene: TRBV29-1
D gene: TRBD1
J gene: TRBJ2-2
clone size: few
CDR3 protein: CSVASGTGAAGELFF
CDR3 DNA: TGCAGCGTTGCGTCCGGGACAGGGGCGGCAGGGGAGCTGTTTTTT

V gene: TRBV7-9
D gene: TRBD2
J gene: TRBJ2-1
clone size: few
CDR3 protein: CASSLGLAGVGDEQFF
CDR3 DNA: TGTGCCAGCAGCTTGGGACTAGCGGGAGTGGGGGATGAGCAGTTCTTC

V gene: TRBV6-6
D gene: TRBD2
J gene: TRBJ2-3
clone size: few
CDR3 protein: CASSPLLAADTQYF
CDR3 DNA: TGTGCCAGCAGTCCCCTCCTAGCGGCAGATACGCAGTATTTT

V gene: TRBV5-1
D gene: NA
J gene: TRBJ2-3
clone size: medium-sized
CDR3 protein: CASTFSGGADTQYF
CDR3 DNA: TGCGCCAGCACCTTCAGTGGAGGGGCCGATACGCAGTATTTT

V gene: TRBV28
D gene: NA
J gene: TRBJ1-2
clone size: few
CDR3 protein: CASTRRVGYTF
CDR3 DNA: TGTGCCAGCACGCGACGCGTGGGCTACACCTTC

V gene: TRBV20-1
D gene: NA
J gene: TRBJ1-1
clone size: NA
CDR3 protein: CSARPQGSAFF
CDR3 DNA: TGCAGTGCTAGACCCCAGGGGTCGGCTTTCTTT

V gene: TRBV7-2
D gene: NA
J gene: TRBJ2-2
clone size: NA
CDR3 protein: CASSSFRGSTSGELFF
CDR3 DNA: TGTGCCAGCAGCTCTTTCAGGGGAAGTACGAGCGGGGAGCTGTTTTTT

V gene: TRBV30
D gene: NA
J gene: TRBJ2-2
clone size: few
CDR3 protein: CAWIGRVVTGELFF
CDR3 DNA: TGTGCCTGGATTGGCAGGGTGGTCACCGGGGAGCTGTTTTTT

V gene: TRBV20-1
D gene: NA
J gene: TRBJ1-5
clone size: NA
CDR3 protein: CSARGPGPQHF
CDR3 DNA: TGCAGTGCTAGGGGTCCGGGACCCCAGCATTTT

V gene: TRBV30
D gene: NA
J gene: TRBJ1-1
clone size: few
CDR3 protein: CAVGSHTEAFF
CDR3 DNA: TGTGCCGTTGGTAGTCACACTGAAGCTTTCTTT

V gene: TRBV18
D gene: NA
J gene: TRBJ2-1
clone size: many
CDR3 protein: CASSPAHGNEQFF
CDR3 DNA: TGTGCCAGCTCACCGGCACATGGCAATGAGCAGTTCTTC

V gene: TRBV7-2
D gene: NA
J gene: TRBJ2-1
clone size: few
CDR3 protein: CASSLARGSYNEQFF
CDR3 DNA: TGTGCCAGCAGCTTAGCAAGGGGCTCCTACAATGAGCAGTTCTTC

V gene: TRBV5-8
D gene: TRBD2
J gene: TRBJ2-3
clone size: few
CDR3 protein: CASSLRGGTDTQYF
CDR3 DNA: TGTGCCAGCAGCTTGCGGGGGGGAACAGATACGCAGTATTTT

V gene: TRBV9
D gene: NA
J gene: TRBJ1-1
clone size: NA
CDR3 protein: CASSVVSGLNTEAFF
CDR3 DNA: TGTGCCAGCAGCGTAGTCTCGGGCCTGAACACTGAAGCTTTCTTT

V gene: TRBV2
D gene: NA
J gene: TRBJ2-1
clone size: NA
CDR3 protein: CASSARISYNEQFF
CDR3 DNA: TGTGCCAGCAGTGCTAGGATATCCTACAATGAGCAGTTCTTC

V gene: TRBV7-2
D gene: NA
J gene: TRBJ1-5
clone size: few
CDR3 protein: CASSLGQYNQPQHF
CDR3 DNA: TGTGCCAGCAGCTTAGGACAGTACAATCAGCCCCAGCATTTT

V gene: TRBV5-4
D gene: NA
J gene: TRBJ2-6
clone size: NA
CDR3 protein: CASSLGGANSGANVLTF
CDR3 DNA: TGTGCCAGCAGCTTGGGTGGGGCCAACTCTGGGGCCAACGTCCTGACTTTC

V gene: TRBV7-8
D gene: TRBD1
J gene: TRBJ1-6
clone size: few
CDR3 protein: CASRPAGGASNSPLHF
CDR3 DNA: TGTGCCAGCAGGCCAGCAGGGGGTGCGAGCAATTCACCCCTCCACTTT

V gene: TRBV7-2
D gene: TRBD2
J gene: TRBJ2-5
clone size: few
CDR3 protein: CASSLVRGGQETQYF
CDR3 DNA: TGTGCCAGCAGCTTAGTGCGGGGGGGGCAGGAGACCCAGTACTTC

V gene: TRBV14
D gene: NA
J gene: TRBJ1-4
clone size: many
CDR3 protein: CASSRAENEKLFF
CDR3 DNA: TGTGCCAGCAGCCGGGCAGAAAATGAAAAACTGTTTTTT

V gene: TRBV7-2
D gene: NA
J gene: TRBJ1-4
clone size: NA
CDR3 protein: CASSPGWGTFNEKLFF
CDR3 DNA: TGTGCCAGCAGCCCGGGGTGGGGGACCTTTAATGAAAAACTGTTTTTT

V gene: TRBV11-2
D gene: TRBD1
J gene: TRBJ1-3
clone size: few
CDR3 protein: CASSSYGTGRSSGNTIYF
CDR3 DNA: TGTGCCAGCAGCTCTTATGGGACAGGGCGGTCCTCTGGAAACACCATATATTTT

V gene: TRBV5-1
D gene: NA
J gene: TRBJ2-3
clone size: few
CDR3 protein: CASSTVADTQYF
CDR3 DNA: TGCGCCAGCAGCACCGTAGCAGATACGCAGTATTTT

V gene: TRBV4-3
D gene: NA
J gene: TRBJ2-1
clone size: many
CDR3 protein: CASSQDMAQNEQFF
CDR3 DNA: TGCGCCAGCAGCCAAGACATGGCGCAGAATGAGCAGTTCTTC

V gene: TRBV28
D gene: NA
J gene: TRBJ2-3
clone size: NA
CDR3 protein: CASTTNAVPFWYF
CDR3 DNA: TGTGCCAGCACCACTAACGCAGTTCCTTTTTGGTATTTT

V gene: TRBV25-1
D gene: NA
J gene: TRBJ1-1
clone size: few
CDR3 protein: CASSEFMENTEAFF
CDR3 DNA: TGTGCCAGCAGTGAATTCATGGAAAACACTGAAGCTTTCTTT

V gene: TRBV27
D gene: NA
J gene: TRBJ2-7
clone size: few
CDR3 protein: CASSLKSPWRGSPYEQYF
CDR3 DNA: TGTGCCAGCAGTTTAAAGTCCCCCTGGAGGGGCTCGCCCTACGAGCAGTACTTC

V gene: TRBV29-1
D gene: TRBD1
J gene: TRBJ2-5
clone size: NA
CDR3 protein: CSVRTGASETQYF
CDR3 DNA: TGCAGCGTCCGGACAGGGGCTTCGGAGACCCAGTACTTC

V gene: TRBV27
D gene: TRBD2
J gene: TRBJ2-3
clone size: few
CDR3 protein: CASTTLRGVYTQYF
CDR3 DNA: TGTGCCAGCACTACTCTCCGGGGGGTCTATACGCAGTATTTT

V gene: TRBV28
D gene: TRBD1
J gene: TRBJ1-1
clone size: few
CDR3 protein: CASFVPRGRGNTEAFF
CDR3 DNA: TGTGCCAGCTTCGTACCGAGGGGGCGCGGTAACACTGAAGCTTTCTTT

V gene: TRBV20-1
D gene: NA
J gene: TRBJ2-7
clone size: few
CDR3 protein: CSASSGYEQYF
CDR3 DNA: TGCAGTGCTAGTTCGGGTTACGAGCAGTACTTC

V gene: TRBV28
D gene: NA
J gene: TRBJ2-1
clone size: NA
CDR3 protein: CASSSTSSSYNEQFF
CDR3 DNA: TGTGCCAGCAGCTCAACTAGTAGTTCCTACAATGAGCAGTTCTTC

V gene: TRBV4-1
D gene: NA
J gene: TRBJ2-7
clone size: few
CDR3 protein: CASSQGLSQTYEQYF
CDR3 DNA: TGCGCCAGCAGCCAAGGTCTCAGTCAGACCTACGAGCAGTACTTC

V gene: TRBV30
D gene: NA
J gene: TRBJ2-7
clone size: few
CDR3 protein: CAWSVKPGYEQYF
CDR3 DNA: TGTGCCTGGAGTGTCAAGCCCGGCTACGAGCAGTACTTC

V gene: TRBV27
D gene: NA
J gene: TRBJ2-4
clone size: NA
CDR3 protein: CASRSANLAKNIQYF
CDR3 DNA: TGTGCCAGCAGGTCTGCTAACCTAGCCAAAAACATTCAGTACTTC

V gene: TRBV6-5
D gene: TRBD2
J gene: TRBJ2-1
clone size: NA
CDR3 protein: CASRPTSGRVYEQFF
CDR3 DNA: TGTGCCAGCAGACCGACTAGCGGGAGGGTTTATGAGCAGTTCTTC

V gene: TRBV30
D gene: NA
J gene: TRBJ1-4
clone size: NA
CDR3 protein: CAHEGGAREKLFF
CDR3 DNA: TGTGCACACGAGGGGGGGGCTCGTGAAAAACTGTTTTTT

V gene: TRBV6-4
D gene: TRBD1
J gene: TRBJ1-1
clone size: NA
CDR3 protein: CASSDSGTGMTEAFF
CDR3 DNA: TGTGCCAGCAGTGACTCGGGGACAGGGATGACTGAAGCTTTCTTT

V gene: TRBV29-1
D gene: NA
J gene: TRBJ1-4
clone size: NA
CDR3 protein: CSVQVSREKLFF
CDR3 DNA: TGCAGCGTTCAAGTTAGTCGGGAAAAACTGTTTTTT

V gene: TRBV9
D gene: TRBD2
J gene: TRBJ2-5
clone size: few
CDR3 protein: CASSLGLSLDGGAQYF
CDR3 DNA: TGTGCCAGCAGCTTAGGTCTCTCCCTGGACGGGGGGGCCCAGTACTTC

V gene: TRBV25-1
D gene: NA
J gene: TRBJ2-5
clone size: many
CDR3 protein: CASSESAQNQETQYF
CDR3 DNA: TGTGCCAGCAGTGAATCTGCGCAAAACCAAGAGACCCAGTACTTC

V gene: TRBV4-1
D gene: TRBD1
J gene: TRBJ1-1
clone size: NA
CDR3 protein: CASSQAGQAKAFF
CDR3 DNA: TGCGCCAGCAGCCAGGCTGGACAGGCCAAAGCTTTCTTT

V gene: TRBV9
D gene: NA
J gene: TRBJ1-2
clone size: few
CDR3 protein: CASSHGGPRDGYTF
CDR3 DNA: TGTGCCAGCAGCCACGGTGGCCCGAGGGATGGCTACACCTTC

V gene: TRBV5-6
D gene: NA
J gene: TRBJ2-4
clone size: NA
CDR3 protein: CASSPGTENIQYF
CDR3 DNA: TGTGCCAGCAGCCCAGGGACGGAAAACATTCAGTACTTC

V gene: TRBV2
D gene: TRBD1
J gene: TRBJ2-6
clone size: few
CDR3 protein: CASSVEQGPDAGANVLTF
CDR3 DNA: TGTGCCAGCAGTGTGGAACAGGGGCCGGATGCTGGGGCCAACGTCCTGACTTTC

V gene: TRBV29-1
D gene: TRBD2
J gene: TRBJ2-1
clone size: few
CDR3 protein: CSVASGTVDEQFF
CDR3 DNA: TGCAGCGTTGCTAGCGGGACGGTGGATGAGCAGTTCTTC

V gene: TRBV18
D gene: TRBD1
J gene: TRBJ2-1
clone size: NA
CDR3 protein: CASSPATGGHEQFF
CDR3 DNA: TGTGCCAGCTCACCCGCGACAGGGGGCCATGAGCAGTTCTTC

V gene: TRBV7-9
D gene: NA
J gene: TRBJ2-6
clone size: NA
CDR3 protein: CASSPDNTGANVLTF
CDR3 DNA: TGTGCCAGCAGCCCGGACAACACTGGGGCCAACGTCCTGACTTTC

V gene: TRBV7-9
D gene: NA
J gene: TRBJ1-5
clone size: NA
CDR3 protein: CASSLAANQPQHF
CDR3 DNA: TGTGCCAGCAGCTTAGCAGCCAATCAGCCCCAGCATTTT

V gene: TRBV6-1
D gene: NA
J gene: TRBJ1-5
clone size: few
CDR3 protein: CASSPGTNQPQHF
CDR3 DNA: TGTGCCAGCAGTCCCGGTACTAATCAGCCCCAGCATTTT

V gene: TRBV18
D gene: NA
J gene: TRBJ1-1
clone size: NA
CDR3 protein: CASSLARGNTEAFF
CDR3 DNA: TGTGCCAGCTCACTAGCAAGGGGAAACACTGAAGCTTTCTTT

V gene: TRBV9
D gene: NA
J gene: TRBJ2-5
clone size: NA
CDR3 protein: CASSVAPGSGETQYF
CDR3 DNA: TGTGCCAGCAGCGTAGCCCCAGGGTCAGGAGAGACCCAGTACTTC

V gene: TRBV5-1
D gene: TRBD1
J gene: TRBJ1-1
clone size: NA
CDR3 protein: CASSSPGRGHTEAFF
CDR3 DNA: TGCGCCAGCAGCTCTCCGGGGAGGGGGCACACTGAAGCTTTCTTT

V gene: TRBV18
D gene: TRBD1
J gene: TRBJ2-7
clone size: few
CDR3 protein: CASSPGQTYEQYF
CDR3 DNA: TGTGCCAGCTCACCGGGACAGACTTACGAGCAGTACTTC

V gene: TRBV19
D gene: TRBD1
J gene: TRBJ2-7
clone size: NA
CDR3 protein: CASSLKGDRGIYEQYF
CDR3 DNA: TGTGCCAGTAGTTTAAAGGGGGACAGGGGCATCTACGAGCAGTACTTC

V gene: TRBV2
D gene: TRBD1
J gene: TRBJ1-5
clone size: NA
CDR3 protein: CASSESDRGRGDQPQHF
CDR3 DNA: TGTGCCAGCAGTGAAAGTGACAGGGGGCGCGGGGATCAGCCCCAGCATTTT